This TCR beta chain originates from a study of shared T cell receptors in the human thymus. The repertoire was sequenced with immunoSEQ multiplex PCR; TCRdb's copy has only in-frame clones and lacks some. Among hundreds of thousands of clones listed, 85% to 90% were seen once. The CDR3 runs to 12 residues. Between the trimmed V and J ends, which lost 5 bases and 5 bases, there was a span of 9 bases. Germline-derived CDR1 and CDR2 are SGHAT and FQNNGV. The sample was also reused in another study, on human thymus T cells. Turning to that study: Obtained as resections during corrective heart surgery, the thymus tissue was then studied. Thymic and blood repertoires seemed to show skewed V and J gene use. Related research has reported that thymic repertoires overlap highly among unrelated individuals.

This sequence was found in a boy in the first two years of life with a congenital heart defect. The rearrangement links TRBV11-2 to TRBJ1-1, with D hard to call. Specimen: thymocytes. The CDR3 DNA reads TGTGCCAGCAGCAGACCGGGGACTGAAGCTTTCTTT. It is translated as CASSRPGTEAFF.